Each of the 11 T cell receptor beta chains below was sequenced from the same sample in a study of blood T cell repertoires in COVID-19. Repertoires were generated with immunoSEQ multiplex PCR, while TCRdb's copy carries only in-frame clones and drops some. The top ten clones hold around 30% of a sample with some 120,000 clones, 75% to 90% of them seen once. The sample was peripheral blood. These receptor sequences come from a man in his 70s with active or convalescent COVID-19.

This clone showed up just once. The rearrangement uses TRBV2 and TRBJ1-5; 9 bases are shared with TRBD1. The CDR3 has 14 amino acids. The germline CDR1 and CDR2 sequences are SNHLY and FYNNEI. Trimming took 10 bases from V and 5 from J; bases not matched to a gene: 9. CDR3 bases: TGTGCCATCCAGACAGGGGGAGGAGATCAGCCCCAGCATTTT. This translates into CAIQTGGGDQPQHF. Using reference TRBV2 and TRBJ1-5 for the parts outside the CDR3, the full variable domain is EPEVTQTPSHQVTQMGQEVILRCVPISNHLYFYWYRQILGQKVEFLVSFYNNEISEKSEIFDDQFSVERPDGSNFTLKIRSTKLEDSAMYFCAIQTGGGDQPQHFGDGTRLSIL.

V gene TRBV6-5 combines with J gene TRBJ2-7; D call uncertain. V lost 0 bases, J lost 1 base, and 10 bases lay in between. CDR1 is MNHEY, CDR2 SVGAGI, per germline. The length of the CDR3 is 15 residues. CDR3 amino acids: CASSYSLILSYEQYF. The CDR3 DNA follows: TGTGCCAGCAGTTACTCCCTTATCCTATCCTACGAGCAGTACTTC.

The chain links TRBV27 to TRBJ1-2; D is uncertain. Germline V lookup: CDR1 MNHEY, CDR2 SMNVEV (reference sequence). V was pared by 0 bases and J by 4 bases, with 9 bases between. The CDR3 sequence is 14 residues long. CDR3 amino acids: CASSLSTGSYGYTF. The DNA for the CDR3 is TGTGCCAGCAGTTTATCTACCGGGAGCTATGGCTACACCTTC.

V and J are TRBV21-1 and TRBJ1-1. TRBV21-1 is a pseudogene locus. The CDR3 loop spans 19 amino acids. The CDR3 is CASSQDRGGAFRRFTEAFF. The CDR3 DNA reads TGTGCCAGCAGCCAAGACCGGGGGGGGGCGTTCCGTCGGTTCACTGAAGCTTTCTTT.

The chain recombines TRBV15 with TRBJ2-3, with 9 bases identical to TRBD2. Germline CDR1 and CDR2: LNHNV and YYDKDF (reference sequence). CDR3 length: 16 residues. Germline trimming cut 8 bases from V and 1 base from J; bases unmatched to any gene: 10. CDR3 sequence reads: CATRFALAGRTDTQYF. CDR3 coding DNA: TGTGCCACCCGTTTTGCACTAGCGGGCCGCACAGATACGCAGTATTTT.

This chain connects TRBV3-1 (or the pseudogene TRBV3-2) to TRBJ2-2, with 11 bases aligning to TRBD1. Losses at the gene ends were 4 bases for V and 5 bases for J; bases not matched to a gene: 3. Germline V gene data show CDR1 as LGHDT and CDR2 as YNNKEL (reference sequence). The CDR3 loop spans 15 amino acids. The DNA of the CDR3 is TGTGCCAGCAGCCGGGGACAGGGGGATACCGGGGAGCTGTTTTTT. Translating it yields CASSRGQGDTGELFF.

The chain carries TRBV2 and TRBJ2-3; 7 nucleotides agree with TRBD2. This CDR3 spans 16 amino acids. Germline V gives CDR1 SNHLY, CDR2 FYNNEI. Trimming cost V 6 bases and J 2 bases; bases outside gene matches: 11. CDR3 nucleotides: TGTGCCAGCAGAGCCCGTGGGGGGGTATCCACAGATACGCAGTATTTT. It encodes CASRARGGVSTDTQYF.

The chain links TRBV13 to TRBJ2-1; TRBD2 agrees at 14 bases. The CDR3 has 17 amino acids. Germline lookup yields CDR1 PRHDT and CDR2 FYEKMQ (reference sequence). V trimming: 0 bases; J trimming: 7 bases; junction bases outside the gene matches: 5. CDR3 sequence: CASSLGGLAGGANEQFF. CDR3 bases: TGTGCCAGCAGCTTAGGCGGACTAGCGGGAGGCGCGAATGAGCAGTTCTTC.

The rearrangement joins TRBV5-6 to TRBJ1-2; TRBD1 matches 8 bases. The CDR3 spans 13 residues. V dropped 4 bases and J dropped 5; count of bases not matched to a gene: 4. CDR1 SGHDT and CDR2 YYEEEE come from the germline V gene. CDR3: CASSTGTGYGYTF. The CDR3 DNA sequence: TGTGCCAGCAGCACCGGGACAGGTTATGGCTACACCTTC.

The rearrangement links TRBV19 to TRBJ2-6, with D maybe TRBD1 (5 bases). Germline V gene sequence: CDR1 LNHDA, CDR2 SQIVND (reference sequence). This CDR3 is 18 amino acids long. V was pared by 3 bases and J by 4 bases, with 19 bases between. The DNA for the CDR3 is TGTGCCAGTAGTATCCGACAGCATAGTGAACTCGGGGCCAACGTCCTGACTTTC. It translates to CASSIRQHSELGANVLTF.

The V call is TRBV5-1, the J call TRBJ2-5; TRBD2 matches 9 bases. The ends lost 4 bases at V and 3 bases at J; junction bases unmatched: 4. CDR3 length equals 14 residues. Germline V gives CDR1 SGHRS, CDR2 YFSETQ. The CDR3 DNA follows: TGCGCCAGCAGCCTTTTAGCGGGAGAAGAGACCCAGTACTTC. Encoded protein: CASSLLAGEETQYF.